This T cell receptor beta chain was captured by sequencing in a study of monozygotic twins with inflammatory bowel disease. CDR1 and CDR2 (germline): MNHEY, SVGAGI. CDR3 length equals 15 residues. Someone took an approximately 2.5 ml blood sample from each of the donors. Eight cDNA synthesis reactions were run for every sample. TCRdb derives one entry per CDR3 protein from the 5' RACE reads, leaving out DNA. Its listing shows roughly 300,000 distinct CDR3 sequences. Material for sequencing was blood. The chain is built from TRBV6-5 and TRBJ1-5. The sequence came from a human donor with ulcerative colitis or Crohn's disease, or a healthy co-twin of an affected twin (not recorded which). CDR3 loop: CASSYSGALNQPQHF.